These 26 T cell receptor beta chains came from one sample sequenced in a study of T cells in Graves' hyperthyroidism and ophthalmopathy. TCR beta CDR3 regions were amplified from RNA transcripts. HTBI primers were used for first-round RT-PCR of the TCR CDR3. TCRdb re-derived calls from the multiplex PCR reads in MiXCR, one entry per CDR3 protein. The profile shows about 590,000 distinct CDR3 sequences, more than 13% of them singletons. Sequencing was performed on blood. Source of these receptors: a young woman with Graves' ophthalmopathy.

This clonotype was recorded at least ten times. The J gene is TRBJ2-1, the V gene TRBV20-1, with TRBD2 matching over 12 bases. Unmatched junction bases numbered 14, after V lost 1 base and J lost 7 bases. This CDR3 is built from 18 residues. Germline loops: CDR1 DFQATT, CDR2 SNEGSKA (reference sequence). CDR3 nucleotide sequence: TGCAGTGCTAGAGTGCTAGCGGGAGGGACCTTTAAAGCTAATGAGCAGTTCTTC. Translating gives CSARVLAGGTFKANEQFF.

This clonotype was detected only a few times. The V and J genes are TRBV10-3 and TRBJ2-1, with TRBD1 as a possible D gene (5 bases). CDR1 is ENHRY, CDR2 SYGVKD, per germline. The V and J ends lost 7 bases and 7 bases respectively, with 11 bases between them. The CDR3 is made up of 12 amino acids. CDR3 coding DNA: TGTGCCATCAAGGGCAGGGTAAATGAGCAGTTCTTC. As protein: CAIKGRVNEQFF.

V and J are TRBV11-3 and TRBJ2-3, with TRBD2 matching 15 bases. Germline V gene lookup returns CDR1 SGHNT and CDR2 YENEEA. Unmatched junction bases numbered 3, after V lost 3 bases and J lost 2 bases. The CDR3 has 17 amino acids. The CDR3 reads CASSFGLAGGITDTQYF. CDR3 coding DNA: TGTGCCAGCAGCTTTGGACTAGCGGGGGGGATCACAGATACGCAGTATTTT.

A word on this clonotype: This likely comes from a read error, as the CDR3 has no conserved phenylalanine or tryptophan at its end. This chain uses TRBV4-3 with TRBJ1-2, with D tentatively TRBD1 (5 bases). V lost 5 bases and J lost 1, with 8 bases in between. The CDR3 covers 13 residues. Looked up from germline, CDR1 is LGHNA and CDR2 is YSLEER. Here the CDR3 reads CASSYDSNYGYTL. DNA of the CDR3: TGCGCCAGCAGCTACGACAGTAACTATGGCTACACCCTC.

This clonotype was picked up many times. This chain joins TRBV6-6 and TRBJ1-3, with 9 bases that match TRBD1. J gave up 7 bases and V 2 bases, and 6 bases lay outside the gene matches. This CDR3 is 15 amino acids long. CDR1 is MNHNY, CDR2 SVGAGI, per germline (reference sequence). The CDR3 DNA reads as TGTGCCAGCAGTTACCAAGGGACAGGGAGGAACACCATATATTTT. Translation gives CASSYQGTGRNTIYF.

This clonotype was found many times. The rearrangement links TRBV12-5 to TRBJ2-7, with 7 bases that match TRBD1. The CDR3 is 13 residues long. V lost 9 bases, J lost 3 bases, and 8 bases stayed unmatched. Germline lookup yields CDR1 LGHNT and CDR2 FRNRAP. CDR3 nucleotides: TGTGCTAGCGTACCGGGACAGAGCTACGAGCAGTACTTC. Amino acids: CASVPGQSYEQYF. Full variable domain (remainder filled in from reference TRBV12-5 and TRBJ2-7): DARVTQTPRHKVTEMGQEVTMRCQPILGHNTVFWYRQTMMQGLELLAYFRNRAPLDDSGMPKDRFSAEMPDATLATLKIQPSEPRDSAVYFCASVPGQSYEQYFGPGTRLTVT.

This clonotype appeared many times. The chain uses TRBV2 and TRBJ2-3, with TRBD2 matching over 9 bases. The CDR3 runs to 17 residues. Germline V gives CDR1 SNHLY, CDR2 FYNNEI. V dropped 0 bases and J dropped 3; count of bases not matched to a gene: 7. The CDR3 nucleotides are TGTGCCAGCAGTGAAGCCTGGGACCTAGCGGGGACAGATACGCAGTATTTT. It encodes CASSEAWDLAGTDTQYF.

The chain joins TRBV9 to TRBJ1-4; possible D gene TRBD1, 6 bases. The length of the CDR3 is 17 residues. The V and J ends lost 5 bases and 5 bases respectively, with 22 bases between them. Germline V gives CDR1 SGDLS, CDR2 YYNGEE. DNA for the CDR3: TGTGCCAGCAGTCGTCAGGGGAGGGTTCTTCGCAATGAAAAACTGTTTTTT. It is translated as CASSRQGRVLRNEKLFF.

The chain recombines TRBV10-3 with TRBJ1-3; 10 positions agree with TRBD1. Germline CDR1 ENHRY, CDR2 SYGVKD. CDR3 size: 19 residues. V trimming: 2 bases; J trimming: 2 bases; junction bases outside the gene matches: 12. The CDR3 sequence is CAISEPSGAGQGAGNTIYF. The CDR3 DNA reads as TGTGCCATCAGTGAGCCCAGCGGGGCCGGACAGGGGGCTGGAAACACCATATATTTT.

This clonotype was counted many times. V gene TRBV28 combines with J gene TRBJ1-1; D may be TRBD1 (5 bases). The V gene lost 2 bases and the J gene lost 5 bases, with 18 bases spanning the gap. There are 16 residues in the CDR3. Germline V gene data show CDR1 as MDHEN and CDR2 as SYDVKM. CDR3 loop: CASSLVRTSIQTEAFF. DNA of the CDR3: TGTGCCAGCAGTTTAGTTCGGACATCCATCCAAACTGAAGCTTTCTTT.

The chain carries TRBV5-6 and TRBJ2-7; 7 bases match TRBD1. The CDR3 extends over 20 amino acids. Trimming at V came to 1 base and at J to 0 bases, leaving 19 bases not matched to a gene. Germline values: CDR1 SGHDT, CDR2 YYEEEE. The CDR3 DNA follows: TGTGCCAGCAGCTTGAGAAAGGACAGGAGAACCTCTTCTCGCTCCTACGAGCAGTACTTC. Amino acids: CASSLRKDRRTSSRSYEQYF.

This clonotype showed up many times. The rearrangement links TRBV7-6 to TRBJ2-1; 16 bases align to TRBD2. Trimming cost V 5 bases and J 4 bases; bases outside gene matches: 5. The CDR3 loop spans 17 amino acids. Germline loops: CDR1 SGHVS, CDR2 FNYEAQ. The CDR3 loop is CASSRGLAGGRYNEQFF. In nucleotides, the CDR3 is TGTGCCAGCAGCCGGGGACTAGCGGGAGGGCGTTACAATGAGCAGTTCTTC.

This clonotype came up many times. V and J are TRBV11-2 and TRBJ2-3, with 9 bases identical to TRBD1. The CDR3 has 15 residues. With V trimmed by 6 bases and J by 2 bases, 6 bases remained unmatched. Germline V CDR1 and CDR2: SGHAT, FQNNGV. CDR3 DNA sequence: TGTGCCAGCAGGTCCGGGACAGGGATCACAGATACGCAGTATTTT. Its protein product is CASRSGTGITDTQYF.

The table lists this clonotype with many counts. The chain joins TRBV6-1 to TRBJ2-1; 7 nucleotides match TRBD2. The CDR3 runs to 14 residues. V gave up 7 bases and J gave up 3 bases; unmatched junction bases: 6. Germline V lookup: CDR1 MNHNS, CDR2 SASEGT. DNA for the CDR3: TGTGCCAGCACGGCAAGCGGGAACTACAATGAGCAGTTCTTC. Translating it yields CASTASGNYNEQFF.

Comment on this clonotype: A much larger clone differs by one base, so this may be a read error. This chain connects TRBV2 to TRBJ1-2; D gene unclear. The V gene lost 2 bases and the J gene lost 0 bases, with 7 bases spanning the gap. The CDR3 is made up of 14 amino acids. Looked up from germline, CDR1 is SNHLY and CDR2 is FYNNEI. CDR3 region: CASSEFGANYGYTF. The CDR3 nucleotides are TGTGCCAGCAGTGAATTCGGGGCTAACTATGGCTACACCTTC.

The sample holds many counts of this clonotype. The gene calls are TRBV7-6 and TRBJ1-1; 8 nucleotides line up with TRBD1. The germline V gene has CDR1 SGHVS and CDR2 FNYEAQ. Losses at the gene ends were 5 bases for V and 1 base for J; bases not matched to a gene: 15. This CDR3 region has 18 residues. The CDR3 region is CASSATRSGQGPNTEAFF. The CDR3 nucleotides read TGTGCCAGCAGCGCTACGAGGTCTGGACAGGGACCGAACACTGAAGCTTTCTTT.

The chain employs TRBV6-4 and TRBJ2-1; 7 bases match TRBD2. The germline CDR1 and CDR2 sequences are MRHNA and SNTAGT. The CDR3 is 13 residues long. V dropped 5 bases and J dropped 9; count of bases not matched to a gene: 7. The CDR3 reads CASSTSGGTEQFF. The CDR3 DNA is TGTGCCAGCAGTACATCGGGGGGTACTGAGCAGTTCTTC.

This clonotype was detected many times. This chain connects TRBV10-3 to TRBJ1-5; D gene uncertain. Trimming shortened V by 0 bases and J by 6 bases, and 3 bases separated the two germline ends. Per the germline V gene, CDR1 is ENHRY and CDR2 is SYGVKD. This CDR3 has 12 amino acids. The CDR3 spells CAISESAQPQHF. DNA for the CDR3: TGTGCCATCAGTGAGTCGGCTCAGCCCCAGCATTTT.

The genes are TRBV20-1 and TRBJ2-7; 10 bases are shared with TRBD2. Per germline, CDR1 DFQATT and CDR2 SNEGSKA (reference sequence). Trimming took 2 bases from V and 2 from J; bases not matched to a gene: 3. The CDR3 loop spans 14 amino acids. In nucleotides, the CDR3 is TGCAGTGCTAGACTAGCGGGAGATCCCTACGAGCAGTACTTC. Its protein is CSARLAGDPYEQYF.

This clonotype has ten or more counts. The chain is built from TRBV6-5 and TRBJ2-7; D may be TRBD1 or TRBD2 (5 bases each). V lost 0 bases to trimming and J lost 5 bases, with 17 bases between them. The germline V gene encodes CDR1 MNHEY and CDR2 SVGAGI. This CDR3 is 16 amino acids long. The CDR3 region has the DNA TGTGCCAGCAGTTACTCCGTGACTGGGGGAACCCACGAGCAGTACTTC. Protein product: CASSYSVTGGTHEQYF.

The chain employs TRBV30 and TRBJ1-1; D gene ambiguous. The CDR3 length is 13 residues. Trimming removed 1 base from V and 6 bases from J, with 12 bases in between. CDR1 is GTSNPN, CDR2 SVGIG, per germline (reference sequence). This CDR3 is CAWSASLRSEAFF. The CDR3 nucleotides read TGTGCCTGGAGTGCGTCTCTGAGGTCTGAAGCTTTCTTT.

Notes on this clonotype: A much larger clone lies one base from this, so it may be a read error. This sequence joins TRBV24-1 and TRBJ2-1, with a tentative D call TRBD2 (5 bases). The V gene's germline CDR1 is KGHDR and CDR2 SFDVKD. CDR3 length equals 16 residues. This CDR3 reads CATSDLNSGSYIEQFF. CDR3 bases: TGTGCCACCAGTGATTTAAACAGCGGCTCCTACATTGAGCAGTTCTTC.

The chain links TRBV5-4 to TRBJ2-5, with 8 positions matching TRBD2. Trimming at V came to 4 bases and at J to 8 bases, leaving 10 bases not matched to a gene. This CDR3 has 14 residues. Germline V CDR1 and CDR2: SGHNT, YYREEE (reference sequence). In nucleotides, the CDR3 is TGTGCCAGCAGCCCCGAGAGCGGGAGAATAACCCAGTACTTC. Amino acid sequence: CASSPESGRITQYF.

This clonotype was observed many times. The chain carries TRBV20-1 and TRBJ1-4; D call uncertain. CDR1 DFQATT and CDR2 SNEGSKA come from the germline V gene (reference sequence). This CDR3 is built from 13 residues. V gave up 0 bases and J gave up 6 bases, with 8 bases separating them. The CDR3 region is CSARDLRDEKLFF. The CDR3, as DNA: TGCAGTGCTAGAGATCTGAGGGATGAAAAACTGTTTTTT.

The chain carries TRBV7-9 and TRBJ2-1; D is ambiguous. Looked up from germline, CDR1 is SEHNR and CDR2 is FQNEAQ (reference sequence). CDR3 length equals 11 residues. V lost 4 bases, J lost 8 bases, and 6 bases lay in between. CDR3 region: CASSSLHEQFF. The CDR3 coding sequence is TGTGCCAGCAGCTCTTTGCATGAGCAGTTCTTC. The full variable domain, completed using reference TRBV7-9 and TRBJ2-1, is DTGVSQNPRHKITKRGQNVTFRCDPISEHNRLYWYRQTLGQGPEFLTYFQNEAQLEKSRLLSDRFSAERPKGSFSTLEIQRTEQGDSAMYLCASSSLHEQFFGPGTRLTVL.

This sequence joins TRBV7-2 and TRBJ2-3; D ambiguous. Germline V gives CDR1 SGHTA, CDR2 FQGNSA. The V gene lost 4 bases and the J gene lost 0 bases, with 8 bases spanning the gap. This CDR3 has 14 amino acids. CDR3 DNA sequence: TGTGCCAGCAGCTCTGGGGATAGCACAGATACGCAGTATTTT. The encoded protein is CASSSGDSTDTQYF.